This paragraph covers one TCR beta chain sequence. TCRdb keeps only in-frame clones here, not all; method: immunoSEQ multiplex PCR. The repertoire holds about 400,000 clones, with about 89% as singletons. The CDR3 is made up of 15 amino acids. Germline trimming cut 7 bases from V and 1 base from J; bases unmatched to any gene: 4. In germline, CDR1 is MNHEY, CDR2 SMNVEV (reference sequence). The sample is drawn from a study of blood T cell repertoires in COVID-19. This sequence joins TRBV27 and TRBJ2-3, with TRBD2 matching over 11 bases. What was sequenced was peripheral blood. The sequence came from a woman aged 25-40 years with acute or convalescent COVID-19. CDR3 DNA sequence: TGTGCCAGCAAGGGACTAGCGGCAGGCACAGATACGCAGTATTTT. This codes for CASKGLAAGTDTQYF.